This T cell receptor beta chain originates from a study of Ad26.COV2.S vaccination and SARS-CoV-2 variants. This clone appeared once. Trimming took off 4 bases at V and 8 bases at J, with 15 bases between the two ends. Germline-derived CDR1 and CDR2 are SGHRS and YFSETQ. The CDR3 totals 13 residues. Sample treatment: 15 to 20 received Ad26.COV2.S at low or high dose, single or two shots; roughly 5 received placebo; per-sample allocation not given. On day 63 after the first injection, vaccine and placebo recipients gave samples. Generated by immunoSEQ multiplex PCR, the TCRdb table keeps only in-frame clones and is missing some. The profile covers around 450,000 clones, with 85% to 90% appearing a single time and approximately 4% taken by the ten largest.

This clonotype was sampled from a person between 18 and 65 years old who received the Ad26.COV2.S COVID-19 vaccine or a placebo. The genes are TRBV5-1 and TRBJ1-2; a weak D match, TRBD1 (6 bases). The input for sequencing was peripheral blood, taken in a trial of Ad26.COV2.S vaccine versus placebo. CDR3 nucleotide sequence: TGCGCCAGCAGCCTGGGACAACAGGGCGGCTACACCTTC. Amino acids: CASSLGQQGGYTF. The complete variable domain, with remaining parts taken from reference TRBV5-1 and TRBJ1-2, reads KAGVTQTPRYLIKTRGQQVTLSCSPISGHRSVSWYQQTPGQGLQFLFEYFSETQRNKGNFPGRFSGRQFSNSRSEMNVSTLELGDSALYLCASSLGQQGGYTFGSGTRLTVV.